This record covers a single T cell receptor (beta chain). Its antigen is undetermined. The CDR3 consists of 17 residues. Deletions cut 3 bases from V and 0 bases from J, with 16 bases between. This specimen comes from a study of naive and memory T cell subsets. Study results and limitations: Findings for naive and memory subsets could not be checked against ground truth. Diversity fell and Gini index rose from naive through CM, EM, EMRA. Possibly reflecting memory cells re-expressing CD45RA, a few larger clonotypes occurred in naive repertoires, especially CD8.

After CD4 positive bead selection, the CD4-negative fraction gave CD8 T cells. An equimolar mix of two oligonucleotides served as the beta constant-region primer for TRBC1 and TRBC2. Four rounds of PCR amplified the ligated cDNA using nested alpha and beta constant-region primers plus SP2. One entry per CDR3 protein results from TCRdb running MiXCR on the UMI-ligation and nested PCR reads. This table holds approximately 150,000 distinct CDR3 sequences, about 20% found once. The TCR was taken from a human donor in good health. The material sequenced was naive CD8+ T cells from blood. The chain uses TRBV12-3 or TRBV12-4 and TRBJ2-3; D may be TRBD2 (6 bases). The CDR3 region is CASSFYPGEASTDTQYF. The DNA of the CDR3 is TGTGCCAGCAGTTTTTACCCGGGGGAAGCGAGCACAGATACGCAGTATTTT.